The sequence of this T cell receptor (beta chain) was determined in a study of PD-1 blockade in classical Hodgkin lymphoma. With no exception, relapse followed autologous stem cell transplantation in all patients, and brentuximab vedotin exposure varied. V lost 6 bases, J lost 8 bases, and 9 bases lay in between. Germline values: CDR1 SGHRS, CDR2 YFSETQ. The CDR3 sequence is 11 residues long. Measured with immunoSEQ multiplex PCR; TCRdb has only the in-frame clones, and not every one. This table has 45,000 to 55,000 clones, more than 65% appearing once. The receptor was derived from a human donor with classical Hodgkin lymphoma. This specimen consisted of peripheral blood mononuclear cells (PBMCs), obtained at baseline. This chain links TRBV5-1 with TRBJ2-1, with D maybe TRBD1 (6 bases). Written as DNA, the CDR3 is TGCGCCAGCATGGGGGCTTATGAGCAGTTCTTC. Protein product: CASMGAYEQFF.